The clone carrying this T cell receptor beta chain was seen repeatedly, ten times or more. TCRdb called the RACE reads again in MiXCR, with one record for every CDR3 protein. The sample holds more than 70,000 distinct CDR3 sequences, 11% seen once. This sample stems from a study of human T cells and chemical hapten exposure. Study information: The study enrolled mostly female patients with alopecia areata, totalis or universalis. Per-sample TCR yield variation was attributed mainly to small pooled library volume differences.

This sample's time point: patch test 2, 6 weeks after DPC sensitization. Noted treatment: therapeutic diphenylcyclopropenone sensitization with weekly scalp DPC. This sequence was found in a man between 18 and 35 years old with alopecia areata. Some clones in this sample may be carry-over from other donors' samples. The sample consisted of whole blood, taken in connection with sensitization to the hapten diphenylcyclopropenone (DPC).

CDR3 nucleotides: TGCAGTGTTATGACAGGGCCCTATAATTCACCCCTCCACTTT. This gives the protein CSVMTGPYNSPLHF. The chain has TRBV20-1 and TRBJ1-6; 7 bases are a match to TRBD1. Germline CDR1 DFQATT, CDR2 SNEGSKA (reference sequence). With V trimmed by 7 bases and J by 2 bases, 5 bases remained unmatched. This CDR3 spans 14 amino acids.